The next 29 T cell receptor beta chains were all read from a single sample in a study of CD4 T cells in relation to SARS-CoV-2 and coronaviruses. Produced via immunoSEQ multiplex PCR; TCRdb's table is partial and in-frame only. The sample consists of roughly 20,000 clones, under 70% of them appearing once. Their cognate antigens are unknown. Unexposed donor CD4+ T cells date from about 2011-2018, before the COVID-19 pandemic. The cells were cultured for around ten days before CD4+ T cells were isolated. The sample taken for sequencing was CD4+ T cells from PBMCs, cultured in vitro. These receptors all stem from a human donor in good health.

The chain recombines TRBV6-5 with TRBJ2-7; D not certain. V was cut by 10 bases and J by 2 bases, with 21 bases left in between. The CDR3 has 15 amino acids. The germline V gene has CDR1 MNHEY and CDR2 SVGAGI. The DNA for the CDR3 is TGTGCCACCCTGGTAGGGCTCTTTGGCACCTACGAGCAGTACTTC. Its protein is CATLVGLFGTYEQYF.

The genes are TRBV19 and TRBJ1-4; 11 positions agree with TRBD1. The CDR3 sequence is 15 residues long. Trimming cost V 3 bases and J 8 bases; bases outside gene matches: 5. The germline CDR1 and CDR2 sequences are LNHDA and SQIVND (reference sequence). CDR3 region: CASSIPGTGGEKLFF. The CDR3, as DNA: TGTGCCAGTAGTATCCCCGGGACAGGGGGAGAAAAACTGTTTTTT.

The V and J genes are TRBV6-5 and TRBJ1-4, with a weak D call TRBD1 (6 bases). The CDR3 runs to 14 residues. Germline V gives CDR1 MNHEY, CDR2 SVGAGI. Trimming pared 6 bases from V and 8 bases from J, leaving 16 bases between. In DNA form, the CDR3 reads TGTGCCAGCAGCTCCACAGGGTGGGGGGAAAAACTGTTTTTT. Its protein product is CASSSTGWGEKLFF.

This clone showed up just once. The chain employs TRBV7-9 and TRBJ2-3; 9 nucleotides line up with TRBD2. CDR3 length: 16 residues. Germline CDR1 SEHNR, CDR2 FQNEAQ (reference sequence). V shed 5 bases, J shed 1 base, and the junction held 7 bases outside the gene matches. The DNA for the CDR3 is TGTGCCAGCAGCCCGCCCGGGACTAGCCGCACAGATACGCAGTATTTT. Translation gives CASSPPGTSRTDTQYF.

The chain links TRBV11-2 to TRBJ2-7; D is unclear. Looked up from germline, CDR1 is SGHAT and CDR2 is FQNNGV. This CDR3 has 13 residues. Trimming removed 5 bases at V and 4 bases at J, with 12 bases between. The CDR3 region has the DNA TGTGCCAGCAGCAGAAACGACGGGTACGAGCAGTACTTC. The encoded protein is CASSRNDGYEQYF.

In its sample, this clone was seen a few times. This chain links TRBV4-2 with TRBJ2-1, with 8 positions matching TRBD1. The V segment lost 1 base and the J segment 5 bases; nucleotides outside the gene matches: 4. CDR3 length: 15 residues. Looked up from germline, CDR1 is LGHNA and CDR2 is YNFKEQ. For the CDR3, the DNA is TGTGCCAGCAGCCAAGCTCGACAGGGGCACAATGAGCAGTTCTTC. This sequence encodes CASSQARQGHNEQFF.

This chain uses TRBV7-2 with TRBJ2-2; a weak D match, TRBD2 (6 bases). Germline V gene sequence: CDR1 SGHTA, CDR2 FQGNSA. Trimming removed 6 bases at V and 5 bases at J, with 22 bases between. This CDR3 is built from 17 residues. CDR3 protein: CASRLEPAGSRTGELFF. The CDR3 DNA follows: TGTGCCAGCAGGCTTGAGCCTGCGGGGTCCCGAACCGGGGAGCTGTTTTTT.

The chain recombines TRBV4-1 with TRBJ1-4; tentative D call: TRBD1 (6 bases). Germline CDR1 is MGHRA and CDR2 is YSYEKL. The CDR3 totals 16 residues. V shed 4 bases and J shed 6 bases, with 18 bases lying between them. CDR3: CASSRYAGARDEKLFF. The CDR3, as DNA: TGCGCCAGCAGCCGCTACGCGGGGGCGCGGGATGAAAAACTGTTTTTT.

This sequence joins TRBV4-3 and TRBJ2-6; D may be TRBD1 (6 bases). V was clipped by 0 bases and J by 0 bases, with 21 bases between them. Germline CDR1 LGHNA, CDR2 YSLEER. The CDR3 loop spans 21 amino acids. CDR3 loop: CASSQEVDSGQFFSGANVLTF. The CDR3 DNA reads as TGCGCCAGCAGCCAAGAAGTCGATAGTGGACAGTTCTTCTCTGGGGCCAACGTCCTGACTTTC.

There are a few counts of this clone. V and J are TRBV3-1 (or the pseudogene TRBV3-2) and TRBJ1-4; D is possibly TRBD1 (6 bases). V shed 0 bases and J shed 8 bases, with 13 bases lying between them. From germline, CDR1 is LGHDT and CDR2 YNNKEL (reference sequence). The CDR3 extends over 15 amino acids. The CDR3 DNA reads as TGTGCCAGCAGCCAAGAAATACAGGGCCAGGAAAAACTGTTTTTT. This encodes CASSQEIQGQEKLFF.

This clone was seen a handful of times. The J gene is TRBJ2-7, the V gene TRBV7-6; D might be TRBD1 (5 bases). The V gene's germline CDR1 is SGHVS and CDR2 FNYEAQ. The CDR3 runs to 16 residues. Trimming stripped 1 base from V and 3 bases from J, with 16 bases between. DNA for the CDR3: TGTGCCAGCAGCTTAGAAGGCAGGGCCCCGTTCTACGAGCAGTACTTC. Its protein is CASSLEGRAPFYEQYF.

This clone was seen only a few times. V is TRBV27 and J is TRBJ2-2; D is possibly TRBD1 or TRBD2 (5 bases each). The CDR3 extends over 15 amino acids. V lost 3 bases and J lost 3, with 11 bases in between. Germline lookup yields CDR1 MNHEY and CDR2 SMNVEV (reference sequence). This CDR3 is CASSLRGSDTGELFF. CDR3 nucleotide sequence: TGTGCCAGCAGTTTGAGGGGCTCGGACACCGGGGAGCTGTTTTTT.

This chain connects TRBV27 to TRBJ2-3; D is undetermined. The germline gives CDR1 MNHEY, CDR2 SMNVEV (reference sequence). V was clipped by 6 bases and J by 4 bases, with 11 bases between them. This CDR3 is built from 13 residues. The CDR3 loop is CASRSPTADTQYF. The DNA for the CDR3 is TGTGCCAGCAGGTCCCCGACCGCAGATACGCAGTATTTT.

The count of this clone is one. The chain employs TRBV19 and TRBJ2-7, with 7 bases aligning to TRBD2. CDR1 and CDR2 (germline): LNHDA, SQIVND (reference sequence). This CDR3 region has 14 residues. V dropped 7 bases and J dropped 0; count of bases not matched to a gene: 6. Here the CDR3 reads CASKSAGNSYEQYF. The CDR3 DNA sequence: TGTGCCAGTAAATCAGCGGGGAACTCCTACGAGCAGTACTTC.

The chain recombines TRBV3-1 (or the pseudogene TRBV3-2) with TRBJ1-3; 7 bases map to TRBD1. The CDR3 covers 15 residues. Unmatched junction bases numbered 16, after V lost 10 bases and J lost 7 bases. The germline CDR1 and CDR2 sequences are LGHDT and YNNKEL (reference sequence). As DNA, the CDR3 is TGTGCCACCCGACAGGGAGGCAGTTCGGGTAACACCATATATTTT. Protein: CATRQGGSSGNTIYF.

This clone was seen once. This chain connects TRBV18 to TRBJ2-7, with D possibly being TRBD2 (5 bases). V gave up 0 bases and J gave up 4 bases, with 13 bases separating them. The germline CDR1 and CDR2 sequences are KGHSH and LQKENI. CDR3 length: 15 amino acids. CDR3 residues: CASSPPGRGRYEQYF. CDR3 bases: TGTGCCAGCTCACCACCAGGGAGAGGTCGGTACGAGCAGTACTTC.

CDR3 residues: CASSPDSGGWDTQYF. The CDR3 DNA is TGTGCCAGCAGCCCCGATAGCGGGGGGTGGGATACGCAGTATTTT. This rearrangement joins TRBV7-9 to TRBJ2-3, with 10 bases matching TRBD2. The CDR3 length is 15 residues. The V and J ends lost 5 bases and 6 bases, in that order; junction bases with no gene match: 8. The germline V gene encodes CDR1 SEHNR and CDR2 FQNEAQ (reference sequence).

This rearrangement joins TRBV7-6 to TRBJ1-1; 8 nucleotides line up with TRBD1. This CDR3 comprises 15 residues. V lost 5 bases and J lost 4; bases outside the gene matches: 9. Germline V gene data show CDR1 as SGHVS and CDR2 as FNYEAQ. The CDR3 DNA is TGTGCCAGCAGCACCCGGACAGGGCGCGGCACTGAAGCTTTCTTT. Amino acid sequence: CASSTRTGRGTEAFF.

V and J are TRBV3-1 (or the pseudogene TRBV3-2) and TRBJ1-1, with D hard to call. Germline V gene sequence: CDR1 LGHDT, CDR2 YNNKEL (reference sequence). There are 13 residues in the CDR3. Trimming stripped 0 bases from V and 0 bases from J, with 2 bases between. The CDR3 spells CASSQDLNTEAFF. For the CDR3, the DNA is TGTGCCAGCAGCCAAGACCTGAACACTGAAGCTTTCTTT.

This sequence joins TRBV29-1 and TRBJ1-1; D is unresolved. The CDR3 loop spans 13 amino acids. Trimming removed 3 bases at V and 1 base at J, with 9 bases between. Looked up from germline, CDR1 is SQVTM and CDR2 is ANQGSEA. CDR3 DNA: TGCAGCGTTGACCGTTCAGGGAACACTGAAGCTTTCTTT. Its translation: CSVDRSGNTEAFF.

DNA for the CDR3: TGTGCCAGCAGTCTTTACGGGACAGGGTACTACGAGCAGTACTTC. This gives the protein CASSLYGTGYYEQYF. The chain uses TRBV6-5 and TRBJ2-7, with 9 bases that match TRBD1. The germline V gene encodes CDR1 MNHEY and CDR2 SVGAGI. Unmatched junction bases numbered 8, after V lost 5 bases and J lost 3 bases. CDR3 length: 15 residues.

The chain employs TRBV29-1 and TRBJ2-7, with TRBD2 matching over 7 bases. The CDR3 has 13 residues. The germline CDR1 and CDR2 sequences are SQVTM and ANQGSEA. Trimming at V came to 4 bases and at J to 1 base, leaving 4 bases not matched to a gene. CDR3 sequence reads: CSVAGTNSYEQYF. The CDR3 DNA sequence: TGCAGCGTTGCTGGGACTAATTCCTACGAGCAGTACTTC.

V and J are TRBV7-9 and TRBJ1-1; weak D call: TRBD1 (5 bases). The length of the CDR3 is 14 residues. The germline V gene has CDR1 SEHNR and CDR2 FQNEAQ (reference sequence). V lost 1 base, J lost 4 bases, and 10 bases lay in between. CDR3 protein: CASSLGAGGTEAFF. CDR3 nucleotides: TGTGCCAGCAGCTTAGGGGCCGGGGGCACTGAAGCTTTCTTT.

This clone came up a few times. The CDR3 here is CASSFTRDGPESPLHF. Written as DNA, the CDR3 is TGTGCCAGCAGCTTTACCCGGGACGGGCCAGAATCACCCCTCCACTTT. J is TRBJ1-6 and V is TRBV11-3; a weak D match, TRBD1 (5 bases). CDR1 and CDR2 from the germline V gene are SGHNT and YENEEA. The germline V and J ends were trimmed by 3 bases and 10 bases, with 19 bases remaining between them. CDR3 length equals 16 residues.

The CDR3 nucleotides read TGTGCCAGCAGCCCATCGGGACTAGCGGGAGATAGGGCGGAGACCCAGTACTTC. It translates to CASSPSGLAGDRAETQYF. This chain uses TRBV28 with TRBJ2-5; TRBD2 aligns across 14 bases. CDR1 is MDHEN and CDR2 is SYDVKM in the germline V gene. The CDR3 consists of 18 residues. The ends lost 6 bases at V and 5 bases at J; junction bases unmatched: 14.

The chain couples TRBV9 to TRBJ2-2, with D possibly being TRBD1 (6 bases). CDR1 and CDR2 (germline): SGDLS, YYNGEE. V lost 0 bases to trimming and J lost 1 base, with 7 bases between them. The CDR3 contains 15 residues. The DNA of the CDR3 is TGTGCCAGCAGCGTAGTCAGGGGGAACACCGGGGAGCTGTTTTTT. Encoded protein: CASSVVRGNTGELFF.

The gene calls are TRBV4-2 and TRBJ2-4, with 14 positions matching TRBD2. The CDR3 sequence is 17 residues long. J lost 2 bases, V lost 4 bases, and 4 bases had no gene match. Per germline, CDR1 LGHNA and CDR2 YNFKEQ. The CDR3 protein is CASSPGTSGSSKNIQYF. The DNA of the CDR3 is TGTGCCAGCAGCCCTGGGACTAGCGGGAGTTCCAAAAACATTCAGTACTTC.

The CDR3 nucleotides are TGCGCCAGCAGCTTGGTCGGGACTGGGGAGACCCAGTACTTC. This codes for CASSLVGTGETQYF. The chain carries TRBV5-1 and TRBJ2-5; tentative D call: TRBD2 (6 bases). This CDR3 contains 14 residues. CDR1 and CDR2 from the germline V gene are SGHRS and YFSETQ. Deletions cut 0 bases from V and 5 bases from J, with 11 bases between.

This chain links TRBV5-4 with TRBJ1-2, with 10 bases that match TRBD1. The V and J ends lost 4 bases and 4 bases, in that order; junction bases with no gene match: 13. Germline V gene lookup returns CDR1 SGHNT and CDR2 YYREEE (reference sequence). CDR3 length equals 17 residues. The chain's CDR3 is CASSHKTTGGIGYGYTF. CDR3 bases: TGTGCCAGCAGCCATAAAACGACAGGGGGCATAGGCTATGGCTACACCTTC.